Listed below are T cell receptor beta chains from one sample, sequenced in a study of T cells in Graves' hyperthyroidism and ophthalmopathy. Each CDR3 protein is one row after TCRdb ran MiXCR on the multiplex PCR reads. The sample has hundreds of thousands of distinct CDR3 sequences; about 24% are singletons. The sample was blood. Receptors originate from a woman aged 25 to 39 with Graves' ophthalmopathy. Both conserved end residues are part of each CDR3. D genes are given only for firm matches. Clone size is stated in some rows and not others, as once, few, many or a class when expanded.

cdr3_aa cdr3_nt clone_size d_call j_call v_call
CASSLEGAGGFRYEQYF TGTGCCAGCAGCTTAGAGGGTGCGGGGGGATTCAGATACGAGCAGTACTTC - TRBD2 TRBJ2-7 TRBV11-1
CSVERDGTGTYEQYF TGCAGCGTTGAACGAGATGGGACAGGGACGTACGAGCAGTACTTC - TRBD1 TRBJ2-7 TRBV29-1
CASSVLAGDRLETQYF TGTGCCAGCAGCGTCCTAGCGGGAGATCGTTTAGAGACCCAGTACTTC few TRBD2 TRBJ2-5 TRBV9
CASSQGHWMGTPPVANTGELFF TGTGCCAGCAGCCAGGGACATTGGATGGGGACCCCACCCGTCGCAAACACCGGGGAGCTGTTTTTT - - TRBJ2-2 TRBV14
CASARVGARYEQYF TGTGCCAGCGCGAGGGTAGGGGCGAGGTACGAGCAGTACTTC many - TRBJ2-7 TRBV6-5
CASSRGLSVPPGNTIYF TGTGCCAGCAGTCGGGGGTTGTCGGTCCCACCTGGAAACACCATATATTTT - - TRBJ1-3 TRBV28
CASSVEQGATGNTIYF TGTGCCAGCAGCGTAGAACAGGGGGCGACTGGAAACACCATATATTTT - TRBD1 TRBJ1-3 TRBV9
CASSSDSSYNSPLHF TGTGCCAGCAGCTCAGACAGCTCCTATAATTCACCCCTCCACTTT many - TRBJ1-6 TRBV7-8
CASSMSRGPGQPQHF TGTGCCAGTAGCATGAGCAGGGGGCCTGGGCAGCCCCAGCATTTT - TRBD1 TRBJ1-5 TRBV19
CASSFRSHYGYTF TGTGCCAGCAGTTTCCGGTCTCATTATGGCTACACCTTC few - TRBJ1-2 TRBV27
CASSDGGGGFQETQYF TGTGCCAGCAGTGATGGCGGCGGGGGGTTTCAAGAGACCCAGTACTTC many TRBD2 TRBJ2-5 TRBV6-1
CASSLPGVNSPLHF TGCGCCAGCAGCCTACCGGGAGTAAATTCACCCCTCCACTTT - - TRBJ1-6 TRBV4-1
CASSLGGQGNIQYF TGTGCCAGCAGTTTAGGGGGACAGGGAAACATTCAGTACTTC many TRBD1 TRBJ2-4 TRBV12-3/TRBV12-4
CASRRLGLADAFF TGTGCCAGCAGACGACTGGGATTGGCTGATGCTTTCTTT - - TRBJ1-1 TRBV6-1
CATSRQGATEAFF TGTGCCACCAGCAGACAGGGGGCTACTGAAGCTTTCTTT - TRBD1 TRBJ1-1 TRBV15